This TCR beta chain was retrieved from a study of T-cell memory formation after mild COVID-19. The overall study: There were largely donor-specific TCR clusters. Study results and caveats: Certain responding clones were present in pre-infection memory, suggesting participation of cross-reactive memory. A second wave of clones peaked on day 37, and their SARS-CoV-2 specificity went unconfirmed.

CDR3 size: 13 residues. Germline loops: CDR1 MNHNY, CDR2 SVGAGI (reference sequence). V dropped 0 bases and J dropped 0 bases, with 2 bases sitting between them. This clonotype was counted between two and nine times. The antigen is not known. TCRdb independently ran MiXCR on the 5' RACE reads; one entry per CDR3 protein. This sample has about 300,000 distinct CDR3 sequences, with 19% found just once. The specimen was PBMCs or a T cell subset sorted from them (not recorded which). This chain joins TRBV6-6 and TRBJ1-2, with D uncertain. This TCR came from a man younger than 35 who had mild COVID-19 (a few samples of this study predate the infection). Cell type and time point are not known. Here the CDR3 reads CASSYSANYGYTF. Written as DNA, the CDR3 is TGTGCCAGCAGTTACTCGGCTAACTATGGCTACACCTTC.